This T cell receptor beta chain was documented in a study of human T cells and chemical hapten exposure. Study at large: Skin of the upper inner arm, roughly 2 cm by roughly 2 cm, received 2% DPC for sensitization.

The sample's time point: patch test 3, about 24 weeks after DPC sensitization. Treatment denoted: therapeutic diphenylcyclopropenone sensitization with weekly scalp DPC. TCRdb called the RACE reads again in MiXCR, with one record for every CDR3 protein. The sample records 150,000 to 200,000 distinct CDR3 sequences, under 30% being singletons. V was shortened by 4 bases and J by 2 bases, with 9 bases between the two germline ends. Germline V gene sequence: CDR1 MNHNY, CDR2 SVGAGI (reference sequence). CDR3 length: 14 amino acids. The gene calls are TRBV6-6 and TRBJ1-3; D possibly corresponds to TRBD1 (6 bases). Sequenced here: whole blood, sampled in connection with sensitization to the hapten diphenylcyclopropenone (DPC). The receptor was derived from a woman in her forties with alopecia areata. Some clones in this sample may be carry-over from other donors' samples. DNA of the CDR3: TGTGCCAGCAGTTCCACAGGGCCTGGAAACACCATATATTTT. As protein: CASSSTGPGNTIYF.